This T cell receptor (beta chain) originates from a study of CD8+CD57+ T cells in acquired aplastic anemia. Patients included in sequencing had previously demonstrated CD8+CD57+ cell expansion by flow cytometry. Germline lookup yields CDR1 SGHVT and CDR2 SQSDAQ. The ends were cut back, 5 bases at V and 7 bases at J, with 8 bases in the middle. The CDR3 spans 11 residues. Template material for TCR beta VDJ and CDR3 profiling consisted of genomic DNA. In TCRdb, the reads were re-called with MiXCR into one record per CDR3 protein. The sample has roughly 160,000 distinct CDR3 sequences; around 48% are singletons. This clonotype was counted between two and nine times.

This chain joins TRBV7-4 and TRBJ1-1; D not resolved. The receptor's source is a human donor with aplastic anemia. The sequenced material came from sorted CD4+, CD8+, or CD8+CD57+ T cells (not recorded which) from PBMCs. CDR3 sequence reads: CASSASGEAFF. The DNA for the CDR3 is TGTGCCAGCAGCGCCTCGGGTGAAGCTTTCTTT.